A single TCR beta chain is shown here with its context. Its antigen is not identified. This entry is derived from a study of T cell responses to AZD1222 COVID-19 vaccine. As for the study in general: Both about-4-week and about-12-week second-dose recipients were combined.

CDR1 is MNHEY, CDR2 SMNVEV, per germline (reference sequence). This CDR3 is 14 amino acids long. After removal of 5 bases from V and 0 bases from J, the junction contained 1 base not matched to a gene. Profiling relied on immunoSEQ multiplex PCR, and the TCRdb table lists in-frame clones only, not all of them. The table lists 150,000 to 160,000 clones, 90% of them singletons. Study observations and caveats: Targets within unmutated variant regions were reportedly found for nearly half of spike-specific TCRs. Clonal diversity may have been underestimated in mostly white British donors. None of the repertoires were sampled until the peak T cell response had passed.

Sequencing was performed on peripheral blood, taken on day 0 of AZD1222 vaccination. The chain is built from TRBV27 and TRBJ1-5; 7 bases align to TRBD1. The clonotype originates from an adult in good health. CDR3 region: CASSRQGSNQPQHF. The CDR3 DNA sequence: TGTGCCAGCAGTCGACAGGGTAGCAATCAGCCCCAGCATTTT.